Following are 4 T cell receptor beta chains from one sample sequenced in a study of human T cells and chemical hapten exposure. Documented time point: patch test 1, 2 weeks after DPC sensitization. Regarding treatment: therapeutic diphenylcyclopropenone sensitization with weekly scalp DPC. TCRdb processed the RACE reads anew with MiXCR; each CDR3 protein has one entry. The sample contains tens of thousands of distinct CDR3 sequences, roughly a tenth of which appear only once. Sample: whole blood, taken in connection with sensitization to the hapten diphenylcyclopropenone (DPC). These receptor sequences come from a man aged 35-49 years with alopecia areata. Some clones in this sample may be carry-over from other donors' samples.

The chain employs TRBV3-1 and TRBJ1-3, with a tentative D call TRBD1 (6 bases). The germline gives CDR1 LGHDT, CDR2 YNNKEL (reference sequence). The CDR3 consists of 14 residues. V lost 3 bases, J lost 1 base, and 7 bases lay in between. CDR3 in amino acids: CASSQRGSGNTIYF. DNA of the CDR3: TGTGCCAGCAGCCAGAGGGGGTCTGGAAACACCATATATTTT.

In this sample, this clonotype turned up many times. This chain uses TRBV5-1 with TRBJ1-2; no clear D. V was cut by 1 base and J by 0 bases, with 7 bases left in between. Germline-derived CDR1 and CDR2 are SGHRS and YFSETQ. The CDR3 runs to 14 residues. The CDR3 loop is CASSLWGTNYGYTF. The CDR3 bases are TGCGCCAGCAGCTTGTGGGGAACTAACTATGGCTACACCTTC.

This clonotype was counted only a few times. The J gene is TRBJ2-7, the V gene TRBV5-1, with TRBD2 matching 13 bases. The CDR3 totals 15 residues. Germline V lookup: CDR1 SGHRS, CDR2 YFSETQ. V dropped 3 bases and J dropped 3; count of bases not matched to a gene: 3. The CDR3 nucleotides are TGCGCCAGCAGCTCGGGGACTAGCGGGGTCTACGAGCAGTACGTC. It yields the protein CASSSGTSGVYEQYV.

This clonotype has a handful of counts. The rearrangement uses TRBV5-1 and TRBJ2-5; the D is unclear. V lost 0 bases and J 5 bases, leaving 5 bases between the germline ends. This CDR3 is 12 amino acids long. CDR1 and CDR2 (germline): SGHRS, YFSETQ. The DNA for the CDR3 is TGCGCCAGCAGCTTGGGGAAGGAGACCCAGTACTTC. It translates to CASSLGKETQYF.